This T cell receptor beta chain derives from a study of T-cell memory formation after mild COVID-19. Across the whole study: Clustering of TCRs was largely donor specific.

This CDR3 is 12 amino acids long. V dropped 3 bases and J dropped 9 bases, with 9 bases sitting between them. Study-wide results and limits: A balance of CD4 and CD8 characterized clones contracting day 15 to 85, whereas later expanders leaned CD4+.

Of note for this clonotype: Antigen specificity is unknown.

One entry per CDR3 protein, called by TCRdb with MiXCR from the 5' RACE reads. The sample consists of 250,000 to 350,000 distinct CDR3 sequences, about 16% of them appearing once. Sequencing was done on a sample of PBMCs or a T cell subset sorted from them (not recorded which). This sequence originates from a man aged 18 to 35 who had mild COVID-19 (a few samples of this study predate the infection). Cell type and time point are not known. This chain joins TRBV12-3 or TRBV12-4 and TRBJ1-5, with unresolved D. In DNA form, the CDR3 reads TGTGCCAGCAGTTTGCCCCCGGCGCCCCAGCATTTT. It encodes CASSLPPAPQHF.